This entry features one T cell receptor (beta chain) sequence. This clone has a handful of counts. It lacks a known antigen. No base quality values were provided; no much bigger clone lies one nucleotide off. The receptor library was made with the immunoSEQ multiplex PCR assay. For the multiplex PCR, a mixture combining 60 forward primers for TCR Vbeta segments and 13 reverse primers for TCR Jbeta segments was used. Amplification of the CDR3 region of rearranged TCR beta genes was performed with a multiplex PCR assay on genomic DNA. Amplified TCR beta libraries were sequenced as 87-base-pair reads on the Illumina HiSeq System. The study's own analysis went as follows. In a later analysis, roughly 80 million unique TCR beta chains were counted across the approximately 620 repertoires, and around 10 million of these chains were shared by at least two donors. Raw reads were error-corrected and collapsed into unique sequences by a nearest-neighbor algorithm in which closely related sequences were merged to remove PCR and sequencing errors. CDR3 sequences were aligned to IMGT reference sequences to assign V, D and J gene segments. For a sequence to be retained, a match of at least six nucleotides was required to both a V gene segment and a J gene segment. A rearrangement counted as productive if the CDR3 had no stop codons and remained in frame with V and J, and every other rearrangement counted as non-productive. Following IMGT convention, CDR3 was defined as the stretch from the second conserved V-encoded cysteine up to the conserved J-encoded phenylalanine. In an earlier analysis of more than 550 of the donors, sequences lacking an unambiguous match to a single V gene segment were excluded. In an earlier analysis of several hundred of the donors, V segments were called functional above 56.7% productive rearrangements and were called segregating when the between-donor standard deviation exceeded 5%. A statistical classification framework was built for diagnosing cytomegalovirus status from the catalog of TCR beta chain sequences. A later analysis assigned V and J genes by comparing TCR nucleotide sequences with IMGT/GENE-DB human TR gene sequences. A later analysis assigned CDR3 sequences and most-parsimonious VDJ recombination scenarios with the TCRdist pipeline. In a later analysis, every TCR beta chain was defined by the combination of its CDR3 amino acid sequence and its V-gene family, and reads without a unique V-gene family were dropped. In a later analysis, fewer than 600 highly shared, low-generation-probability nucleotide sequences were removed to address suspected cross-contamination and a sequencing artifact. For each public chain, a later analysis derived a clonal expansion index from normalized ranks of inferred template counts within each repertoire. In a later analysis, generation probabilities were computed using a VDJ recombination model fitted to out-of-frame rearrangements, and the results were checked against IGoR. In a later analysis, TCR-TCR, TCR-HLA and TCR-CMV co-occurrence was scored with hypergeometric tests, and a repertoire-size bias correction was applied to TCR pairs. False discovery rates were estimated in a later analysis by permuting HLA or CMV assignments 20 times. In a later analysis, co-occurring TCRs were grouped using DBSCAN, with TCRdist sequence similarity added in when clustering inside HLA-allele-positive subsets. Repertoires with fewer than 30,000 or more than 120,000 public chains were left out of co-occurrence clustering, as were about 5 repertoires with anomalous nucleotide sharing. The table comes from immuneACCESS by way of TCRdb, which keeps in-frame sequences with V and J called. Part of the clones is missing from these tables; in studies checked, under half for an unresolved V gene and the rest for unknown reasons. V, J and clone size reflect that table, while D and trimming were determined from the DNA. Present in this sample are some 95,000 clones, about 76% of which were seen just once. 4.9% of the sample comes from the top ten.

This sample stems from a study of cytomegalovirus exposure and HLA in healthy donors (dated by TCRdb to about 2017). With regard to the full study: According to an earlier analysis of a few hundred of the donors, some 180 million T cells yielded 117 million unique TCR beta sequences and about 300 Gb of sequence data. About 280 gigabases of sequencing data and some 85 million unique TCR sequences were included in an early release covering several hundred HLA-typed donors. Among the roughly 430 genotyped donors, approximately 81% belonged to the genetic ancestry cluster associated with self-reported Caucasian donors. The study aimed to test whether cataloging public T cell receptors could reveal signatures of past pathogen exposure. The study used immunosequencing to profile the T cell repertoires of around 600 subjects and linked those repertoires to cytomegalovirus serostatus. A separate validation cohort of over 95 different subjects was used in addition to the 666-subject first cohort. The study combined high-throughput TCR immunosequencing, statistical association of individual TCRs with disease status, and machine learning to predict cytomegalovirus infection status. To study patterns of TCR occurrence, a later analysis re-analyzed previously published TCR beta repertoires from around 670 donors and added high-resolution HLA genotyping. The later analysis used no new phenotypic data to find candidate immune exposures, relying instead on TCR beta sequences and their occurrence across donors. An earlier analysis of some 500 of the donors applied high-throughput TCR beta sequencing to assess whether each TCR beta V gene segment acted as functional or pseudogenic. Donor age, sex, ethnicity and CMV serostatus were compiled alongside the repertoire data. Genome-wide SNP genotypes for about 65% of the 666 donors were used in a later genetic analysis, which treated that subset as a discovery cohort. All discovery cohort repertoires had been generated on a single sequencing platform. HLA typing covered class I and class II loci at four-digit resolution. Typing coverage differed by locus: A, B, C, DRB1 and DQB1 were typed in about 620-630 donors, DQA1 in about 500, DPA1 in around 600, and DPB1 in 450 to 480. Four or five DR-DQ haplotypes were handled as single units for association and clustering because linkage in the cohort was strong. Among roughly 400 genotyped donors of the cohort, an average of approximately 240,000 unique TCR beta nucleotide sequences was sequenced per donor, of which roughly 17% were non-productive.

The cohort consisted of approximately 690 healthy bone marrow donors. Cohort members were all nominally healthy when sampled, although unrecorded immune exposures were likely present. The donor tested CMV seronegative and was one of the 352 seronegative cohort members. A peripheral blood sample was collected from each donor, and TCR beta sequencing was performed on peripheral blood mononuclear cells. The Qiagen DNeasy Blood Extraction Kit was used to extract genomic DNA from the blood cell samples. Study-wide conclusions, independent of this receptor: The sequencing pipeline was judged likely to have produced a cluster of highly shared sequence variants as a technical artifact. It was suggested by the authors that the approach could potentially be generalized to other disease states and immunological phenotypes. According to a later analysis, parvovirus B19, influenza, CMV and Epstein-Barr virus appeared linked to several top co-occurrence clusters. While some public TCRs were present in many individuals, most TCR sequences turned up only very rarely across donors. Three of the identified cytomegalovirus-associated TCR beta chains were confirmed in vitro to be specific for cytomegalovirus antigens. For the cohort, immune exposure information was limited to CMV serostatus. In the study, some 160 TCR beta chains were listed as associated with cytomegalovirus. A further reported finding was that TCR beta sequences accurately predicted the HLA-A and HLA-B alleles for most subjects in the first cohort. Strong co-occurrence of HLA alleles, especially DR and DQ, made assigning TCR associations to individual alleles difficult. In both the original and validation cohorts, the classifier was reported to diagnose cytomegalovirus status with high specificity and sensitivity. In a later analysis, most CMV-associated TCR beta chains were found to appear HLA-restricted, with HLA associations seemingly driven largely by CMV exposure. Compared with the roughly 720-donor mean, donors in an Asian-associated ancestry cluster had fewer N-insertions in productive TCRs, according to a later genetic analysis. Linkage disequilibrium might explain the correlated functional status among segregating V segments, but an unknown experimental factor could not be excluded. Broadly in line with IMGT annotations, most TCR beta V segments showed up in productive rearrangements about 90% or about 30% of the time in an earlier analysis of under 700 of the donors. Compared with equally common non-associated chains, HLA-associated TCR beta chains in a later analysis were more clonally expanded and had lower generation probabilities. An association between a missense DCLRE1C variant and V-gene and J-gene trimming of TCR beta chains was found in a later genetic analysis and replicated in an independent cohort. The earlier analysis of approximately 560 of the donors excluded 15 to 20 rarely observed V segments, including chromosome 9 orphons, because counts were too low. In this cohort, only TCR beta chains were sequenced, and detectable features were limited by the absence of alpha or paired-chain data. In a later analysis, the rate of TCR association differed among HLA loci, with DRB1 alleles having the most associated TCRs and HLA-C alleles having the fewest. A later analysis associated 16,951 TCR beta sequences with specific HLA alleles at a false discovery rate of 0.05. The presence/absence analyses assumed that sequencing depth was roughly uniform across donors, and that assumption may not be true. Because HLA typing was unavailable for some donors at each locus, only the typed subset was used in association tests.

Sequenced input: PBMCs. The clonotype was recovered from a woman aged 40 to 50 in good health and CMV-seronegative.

The nucleotides read TGTGCCAGCAGTTCTAATCAGCCCCAGCATTTT. Translated, this is CASSSNQPQHF. The sequence is built from TRBV6-6 and TRBJ1-5, with the identity of the D gene unclear. The CDR3 has 11 amino acids, counting the end cysteine and phenylalanine. Only the CDR3 part of the read is kept: 33 bases, read in frame from the first base. V is reduced by 4 bases and J by 4 bases, leaving a spacing of 2 bases between them. The germline V gene (reference sequence) provides CDR1 MNHNY and CDR2 SVGAGI.